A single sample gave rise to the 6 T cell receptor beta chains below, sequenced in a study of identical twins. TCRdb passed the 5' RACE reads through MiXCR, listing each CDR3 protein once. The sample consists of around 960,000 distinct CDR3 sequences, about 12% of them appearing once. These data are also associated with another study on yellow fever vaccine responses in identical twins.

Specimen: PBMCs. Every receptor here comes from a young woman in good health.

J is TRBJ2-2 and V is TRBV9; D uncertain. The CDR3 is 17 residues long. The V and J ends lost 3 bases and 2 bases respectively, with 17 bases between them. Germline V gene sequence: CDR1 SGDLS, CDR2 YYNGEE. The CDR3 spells CASSGLLTETNTGELFF. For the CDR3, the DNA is TGTGCCAGCAGCGGGCTACTGACGGAGACTAACACCGGGGAGCTGTTTTTT.

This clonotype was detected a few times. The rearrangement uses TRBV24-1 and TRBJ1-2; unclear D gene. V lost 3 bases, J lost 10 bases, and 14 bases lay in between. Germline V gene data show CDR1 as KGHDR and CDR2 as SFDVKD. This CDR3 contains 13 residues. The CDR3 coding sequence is TGTGCCACCAGTGATCGGTACGAGGGATCCTACACCTTC. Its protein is CATSDRYEGSYTF.

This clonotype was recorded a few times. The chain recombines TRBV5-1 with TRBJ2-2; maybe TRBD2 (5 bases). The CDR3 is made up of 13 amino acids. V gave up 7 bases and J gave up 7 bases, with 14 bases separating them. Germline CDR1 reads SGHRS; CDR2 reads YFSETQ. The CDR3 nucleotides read TGCGCCAGCCAGGAACCGAGCGGCGGGGAGCTGTTTTTT. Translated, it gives CASQEPSGGELFF. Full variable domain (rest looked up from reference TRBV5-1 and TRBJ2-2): KAGVTQTPRYLIKTRGQQVTLSCSPISGHRSVSWYQQTPGQGLQFLFEYFSETQRNKGNFPGRFSGRQFSNSRSEMNVSTLELGDSALYLCASQEPSGGELFFGEGSRLTVL.

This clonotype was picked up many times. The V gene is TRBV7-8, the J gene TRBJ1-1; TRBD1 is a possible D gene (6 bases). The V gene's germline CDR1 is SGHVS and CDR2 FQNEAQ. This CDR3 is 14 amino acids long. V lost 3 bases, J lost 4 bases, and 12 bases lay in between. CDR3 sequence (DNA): TGTGCCAGCAGCTTTACAGGGAGTGGCACTGAAGCTTTCTTT. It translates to CASSFTGSGTEAFF.

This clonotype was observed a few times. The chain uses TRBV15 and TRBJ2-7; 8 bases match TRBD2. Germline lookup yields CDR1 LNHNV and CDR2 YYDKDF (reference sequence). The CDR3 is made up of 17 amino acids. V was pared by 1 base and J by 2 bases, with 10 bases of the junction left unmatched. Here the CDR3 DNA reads TGTGCCACCAGCAGAGCTCCCTGGGCTAGCGGGCCCTACGAGCAGTACGTC. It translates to CATSRAPWASGPYEQYV.

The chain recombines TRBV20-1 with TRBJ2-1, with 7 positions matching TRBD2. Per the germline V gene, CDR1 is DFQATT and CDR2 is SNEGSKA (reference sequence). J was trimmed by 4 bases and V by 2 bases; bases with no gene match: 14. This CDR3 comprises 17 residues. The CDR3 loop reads CSARLEAGWLLYNEQFF. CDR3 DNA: TGCAGTGCTAGATTGGAAGCGGGGTGGCTTCTTTACAATGAGCAGTTCTTC.